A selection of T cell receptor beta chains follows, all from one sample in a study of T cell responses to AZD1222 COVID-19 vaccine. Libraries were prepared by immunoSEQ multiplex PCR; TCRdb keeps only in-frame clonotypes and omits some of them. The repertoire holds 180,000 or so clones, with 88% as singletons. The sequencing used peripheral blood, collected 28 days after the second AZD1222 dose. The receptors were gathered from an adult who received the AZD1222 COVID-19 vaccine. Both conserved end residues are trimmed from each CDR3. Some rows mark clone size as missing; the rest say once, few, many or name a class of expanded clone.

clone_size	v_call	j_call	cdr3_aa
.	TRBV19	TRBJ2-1	ASSIDVTSGSVDEQF
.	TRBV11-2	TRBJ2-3	ASSLAGADTQY
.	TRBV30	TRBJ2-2	AWSAEGGGLNTGELF
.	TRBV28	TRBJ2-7	ASIPPGLAGATSYEQY
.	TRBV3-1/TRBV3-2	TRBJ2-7	ASSLAQGQGANEQY
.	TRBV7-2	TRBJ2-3	ASSLRGTTDTQY
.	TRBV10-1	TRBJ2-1	ASNRGRVPYNEQF
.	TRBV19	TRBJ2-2	ASSDIPTGYTGELF
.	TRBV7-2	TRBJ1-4	ASSLSGTGGLKLF
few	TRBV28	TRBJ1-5	ASRLSDRRNQPQH
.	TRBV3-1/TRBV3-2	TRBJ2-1	ASSQDASGTREQF
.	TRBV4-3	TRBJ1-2	ASSHDPGTAGGYGYT
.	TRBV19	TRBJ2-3	ASSKGGLSTDTQY
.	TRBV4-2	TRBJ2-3	ASSQEALVAGTQY
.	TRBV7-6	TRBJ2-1	ASSPSGISFNEQF
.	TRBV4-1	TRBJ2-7	ASSQEGTEDYEQY
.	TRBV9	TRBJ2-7	ASSASAGDLYEQY
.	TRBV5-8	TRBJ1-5	ASIPYGGGNQPQH
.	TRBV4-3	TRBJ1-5	ASSQFKTSNQPQH
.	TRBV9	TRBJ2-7	ASSVEVGVVPYEQY
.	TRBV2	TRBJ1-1	ATGPVNTEAF
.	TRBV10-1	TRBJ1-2	ASIPGDLYYGYT
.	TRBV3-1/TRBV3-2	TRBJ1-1	ASSQARDTEAF
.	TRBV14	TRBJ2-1	ASSQGPGDEQF
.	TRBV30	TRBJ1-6	ASRGGTYNSPLH
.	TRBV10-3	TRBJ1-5	AISELSNQPQH
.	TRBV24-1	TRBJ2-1	ATSGNQYNEQF
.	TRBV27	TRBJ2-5	ASSLGLAGVSETQY
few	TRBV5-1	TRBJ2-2	ASSISGTSGRAANPTGELF
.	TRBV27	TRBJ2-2	ASMLSVSGELF
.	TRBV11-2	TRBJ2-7	ASSFLTGTYEQY
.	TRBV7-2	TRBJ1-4	ASSLEGVGAGEKLF
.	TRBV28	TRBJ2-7	ASSLTRGRQSR
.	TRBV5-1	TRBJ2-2	ASRTDDLTGTSGIFNTGELF
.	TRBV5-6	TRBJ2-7	ASSLYGAYEQY
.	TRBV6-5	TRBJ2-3	ATRAVTFNTQY
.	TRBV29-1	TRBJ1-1	SAPDSRTEAF
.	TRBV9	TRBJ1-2	ASSGGQGSGYT
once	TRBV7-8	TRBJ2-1	ASSFDDSGGEQF
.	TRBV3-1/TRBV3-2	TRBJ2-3	ASSPSKGGADTQY
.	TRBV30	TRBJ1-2	AWRPGQYGYT
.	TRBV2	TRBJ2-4	ASRSQGAVKNIQY
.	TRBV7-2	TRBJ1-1	ASRAPSGTEAF
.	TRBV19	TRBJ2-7	ASTPGTGAYEQY
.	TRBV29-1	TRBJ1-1	SVGRGLNTEAF
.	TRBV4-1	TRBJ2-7	ASSQGQEQY